This T cell receptor (beta chain) was obtained from a study of radiation and T cells in renal cell carcinoma. About the research overall: Nephrectomy followed 15 Gy stereotactic body radiation by 4 weeks. Notes on the study in general: From baseline, blood top tumor clonotypes peaked at 2 weeks post-radiation.

Time point in this sample: blood 2 weeks post-SBRT. Treatment: 15 Gy SBRT to primary tumor, nephrectomy 4 weeks later. Radiation-treated patients gave blood at baseline, week 2 and week 4. In regard to this clone: Its matching antigen is unknown.

CDR3 length: 16 residues. Trimming pared 0 bases from V and 4 bases from J, leaving 14 bases between. CDR1 is SGHRS and CDR2 is YFSETQ in the germline V gene. Assay used: immunoSEQ multiplex PCR; TCRdb lists only in-frame clones, some missing. The table records about 150,000 clones, roughly 86% of them present only once. The input for sequencing was blood, taken from a patient whose treatment included radiotherapy and nephrectomy. This TCR was sampled from a woman aged 45-60 years with renal cell carcinoma. The chain has TRBV5-1 and TRBJ1-3, with D possibly being TRBD1 (5 bases). CDR3 sequence reads: CASSLEVRVSGNTIYF. The CDR3 nucleotides read TGCGCCAGCAGCTTGGAGGTCAGGGTATCGGGAAACACCATATATTTT.